This T cell receptor beta chain was captured by sequencing in a study of blood T cells in healthy people across ages. Study-wide results and caveats: Long-lived donors had more naive CD4+ cells and higher diversity than aged donors. It was not possible, with unsorted PBMCs, to conclusively compare naive and antigen-experienced cells. Nothing was known about donor CMV status, and this possibly confounded expanded clonotype changes.

Healthy Caucasians from Russia aged about 6 to 100 served as donors. Next came a second PCR, run for about 6 to 12 cycles, which used a sample-barcoded 5' primer along with a J-beta primer mix. Via MiXCR, TCRdb re-called the 5' RACE reads, giving one row per CDR3 protein. The profile shows approximately 940,000 distinct CDR3 sequences, 45% to 50% of them singletons. A note on this clonotype: Antigen unknown.

This CDR3 comprises 15 residues. Germline V lookup: CDR1 MNHEY, CDR2 SMNVEV (reference sequence). V was trimmed by 2 bases and J by 6 bases, leaving 11 bases between them. The genes are TRBV27 and TRBJ1-6, with D possibly being TRBD1 (5 bases). Sequencing was done on a sample of blood. This receptor was taken from a man aged 25-45 years in good health. This CDR3 reads CASSLPGRANSPLHF. The CDR3 DNA is TGTGCCAGCAGTTTACCAGGCAGGGCTAATTCACCCCTCCACTTT.